One sample yielded the 3 T cell receptor beta chains listed below, sequenced in a study of blood T cell repertoires in COVID-19. Libraries were prepared by immunoSEQ multiplex PCR; TCRdb keeps only in-frame clonotypes and omits some of them. Here the sample spans about 380,000 clones, 85% being singletons. Sequencing was performed on peripheral blood. These receptors all come from a woman younger than 35 with acute or convalescent COVID-19.

The CDR3: CASSQVWTGLNSPLHF. The DNA for the CDR3 is TGCGCCAGCAGCCAAGTGTGGACAGGGCTTAATTCACCCCTCCACTTT. This chain joins TRBV4-1 and TRBJ1-6; 8 bases align to TRBD1. Germline V lookup: CDR1 MGHRA, CDR2 YSYEKL. The CDR3 length is 16 residues. Trimming removed 1 base from V and 6 bases from J; junction bases left unmatched: 5.

The table lists this clone with a few counts. At one end the junction does not follow the germline gene, possibly because of a read error. CDR3 in DNA: TGCGCCACCCTAGCGGGTTACGAGCAGTACTTC. Translated: CATLAGYEQYF. The chain carries TRBV2 and TRBJ2-7, with 8 bases that match TRBD2. Germline V gene sequence: CDR1 SNHLY, CDR2 FYNNEI. The CDR3 extends over 11 amino acids.

There are a few counts of this clone. The J gene is TRBJ2-2, the V gene TRBV28; 9 bases map to TRBD1. V shed 4 bases and J 4 bases; nucleotides not matched to a gene: 4. The germline CDR1 and CDR2 sequences are MDHEN and SYDVKM. The CDR3 covers 15 residues. The CDR3 bases are TGTGCCAGCAGTTCACCGGGACAGGGCACCGGGGAGCTGTTTTTT. It yields the protein CASSSPGQGTGELFF.